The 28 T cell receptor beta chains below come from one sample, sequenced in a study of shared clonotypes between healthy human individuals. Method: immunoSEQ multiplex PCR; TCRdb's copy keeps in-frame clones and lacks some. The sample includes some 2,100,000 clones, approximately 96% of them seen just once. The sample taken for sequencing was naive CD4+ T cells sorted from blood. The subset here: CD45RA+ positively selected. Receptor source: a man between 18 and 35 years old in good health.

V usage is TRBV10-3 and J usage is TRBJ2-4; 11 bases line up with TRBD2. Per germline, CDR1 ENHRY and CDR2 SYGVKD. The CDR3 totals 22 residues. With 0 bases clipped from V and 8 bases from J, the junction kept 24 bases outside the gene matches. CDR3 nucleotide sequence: TGTGCCATCAGTGAGTCGGATGGCATGGGAGGGGCTCTAGCGGGGGGTCAGTACATTCAGTACTTC. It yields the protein CAISESDGMGGALAGGQYIQYF.

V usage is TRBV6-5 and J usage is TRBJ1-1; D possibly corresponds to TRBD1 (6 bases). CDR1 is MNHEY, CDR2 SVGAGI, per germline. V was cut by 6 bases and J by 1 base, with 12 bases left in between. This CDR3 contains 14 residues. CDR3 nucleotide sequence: TGTGCCAGCAGACCTACAGGGAAGAACACTGAAGCTTTCTTT. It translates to CASRPTGKNTEAFF.

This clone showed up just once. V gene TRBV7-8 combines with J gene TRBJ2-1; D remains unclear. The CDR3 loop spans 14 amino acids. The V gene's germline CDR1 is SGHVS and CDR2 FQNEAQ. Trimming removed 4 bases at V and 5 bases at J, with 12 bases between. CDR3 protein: CASSYRLGNNEQFF. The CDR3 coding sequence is TGTGCCAGCAGCTATAGACTGGGGAACAATGAGCAGTTCTTC. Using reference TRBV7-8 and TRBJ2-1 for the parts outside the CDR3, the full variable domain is GAGVSQSPRYKVAKRGQDVALRCDPISGHVSLFWYQQALGQGPEFLTYFQNEAQLDKSGLPSDRFFAERPEGSVSTLKIQRTQQEDSAVYLCASSYRLGNNEQFFGPGTRLTVL.

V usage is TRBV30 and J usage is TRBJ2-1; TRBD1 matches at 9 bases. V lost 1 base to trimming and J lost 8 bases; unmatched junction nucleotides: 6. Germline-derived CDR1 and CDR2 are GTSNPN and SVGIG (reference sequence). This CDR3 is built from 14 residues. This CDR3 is CAWSGGQGAYEQFF. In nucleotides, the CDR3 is TGTGCCTGGAGTGGGGGACAGGGCGCCTATGAGCAGTTCTTC.

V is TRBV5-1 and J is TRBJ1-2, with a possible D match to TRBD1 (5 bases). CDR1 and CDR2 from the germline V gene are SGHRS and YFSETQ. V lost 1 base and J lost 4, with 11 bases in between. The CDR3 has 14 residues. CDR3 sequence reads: CASSLSEGIYGYTF. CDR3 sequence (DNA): TGCGCCAGCAGCTTGAGTGAGGGGATCTATGGCTACACCTTC.

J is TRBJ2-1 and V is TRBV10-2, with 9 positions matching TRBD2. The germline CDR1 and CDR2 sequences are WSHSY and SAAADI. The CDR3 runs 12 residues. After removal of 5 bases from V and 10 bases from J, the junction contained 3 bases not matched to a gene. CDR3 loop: CASSPLAGEQFF. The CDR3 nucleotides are TGCGCCAGCAGTCCCCTAGCGGGGGAGCAGTTCTTC.

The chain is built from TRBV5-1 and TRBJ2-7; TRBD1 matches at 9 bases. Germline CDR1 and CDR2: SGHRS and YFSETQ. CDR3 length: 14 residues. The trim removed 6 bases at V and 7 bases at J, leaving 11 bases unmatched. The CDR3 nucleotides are TGCGCCAGCAACGAGGGACAGGGTCCAGGGGAGCAGTACTTC. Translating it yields CASNEGQGPGEQYF.

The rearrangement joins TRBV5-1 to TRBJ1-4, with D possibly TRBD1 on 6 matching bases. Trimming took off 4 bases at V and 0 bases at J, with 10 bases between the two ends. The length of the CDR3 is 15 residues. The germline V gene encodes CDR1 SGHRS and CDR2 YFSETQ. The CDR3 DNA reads TGCGCCAGCAGCGCGACAGGAACAACTAATGAAAAACTGTTTTTT. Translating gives CASSATGTTNEKLFF. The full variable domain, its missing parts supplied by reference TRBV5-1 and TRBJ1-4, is KAGVTQTPRYLIKTRGQQVTLSCSPISGHRSVSWYQQTPGQGLQFLFEYFSETQRNKGNFPGRFSGRQFSNSRSEMNVSTLELGDSALYLCASSATGTTNEKLFFGSGTQLSVL.

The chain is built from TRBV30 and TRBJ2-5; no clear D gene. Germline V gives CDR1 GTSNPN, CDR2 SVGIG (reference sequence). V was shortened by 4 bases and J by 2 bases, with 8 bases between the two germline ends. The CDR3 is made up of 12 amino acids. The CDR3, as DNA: TGTGCCTGGAATTCTGGTCAAGAGACCCAGTACTTC. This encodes CAWNSGQETQYF.

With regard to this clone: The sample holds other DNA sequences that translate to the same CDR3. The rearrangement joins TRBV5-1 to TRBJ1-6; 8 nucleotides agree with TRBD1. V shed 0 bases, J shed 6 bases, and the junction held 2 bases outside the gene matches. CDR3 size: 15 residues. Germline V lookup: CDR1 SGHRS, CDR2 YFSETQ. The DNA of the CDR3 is TGCGCCAGCAGCTTGGGACAGGGGCCTAATTCACCCCTCCACTTT. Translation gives CASSLGQGPNSPLHF.

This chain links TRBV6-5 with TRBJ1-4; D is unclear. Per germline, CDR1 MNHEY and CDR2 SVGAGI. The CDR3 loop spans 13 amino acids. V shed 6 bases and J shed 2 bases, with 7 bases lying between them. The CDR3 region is CASSRSTNEKLFF. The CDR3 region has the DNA TGTGCCAGCAGCCGCTCTACTAATGAAAAACTGTTTTTT.

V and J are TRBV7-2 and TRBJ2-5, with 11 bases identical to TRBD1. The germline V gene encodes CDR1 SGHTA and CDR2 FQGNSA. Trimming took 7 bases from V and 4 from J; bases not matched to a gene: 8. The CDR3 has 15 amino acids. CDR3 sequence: CASTQAGTGGETQYF. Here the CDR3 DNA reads TGTGCCAGCACCCAAGCCGGGACAGGGGGAGAGACCCAGTACTTC.

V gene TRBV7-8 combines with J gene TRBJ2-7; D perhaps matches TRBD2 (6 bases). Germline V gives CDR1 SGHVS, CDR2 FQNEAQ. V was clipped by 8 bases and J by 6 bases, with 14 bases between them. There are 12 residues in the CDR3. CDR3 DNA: TGTGCCAGCGGTCCGGGGACTCTCGAGCAGTACTTC. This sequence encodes CASGPGTLEQYF.

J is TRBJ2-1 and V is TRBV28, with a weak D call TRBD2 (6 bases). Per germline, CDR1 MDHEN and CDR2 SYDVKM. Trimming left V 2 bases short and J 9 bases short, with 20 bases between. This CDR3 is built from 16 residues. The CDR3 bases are TGTGCCAGCAGTTTAGGAGGGAGAGGTGTCTACGGTGAGCAGTTCTTC. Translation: CASSLGGRGVYGEQFF.

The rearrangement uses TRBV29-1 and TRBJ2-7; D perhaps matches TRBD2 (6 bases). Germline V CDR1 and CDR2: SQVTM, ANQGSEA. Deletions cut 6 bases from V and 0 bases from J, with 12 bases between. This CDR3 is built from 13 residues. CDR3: CSVWDSRSYEQYF. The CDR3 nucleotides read TGCAGCGTGTGGGACTCCCGCTCCTACGAGCAGTACTTC.

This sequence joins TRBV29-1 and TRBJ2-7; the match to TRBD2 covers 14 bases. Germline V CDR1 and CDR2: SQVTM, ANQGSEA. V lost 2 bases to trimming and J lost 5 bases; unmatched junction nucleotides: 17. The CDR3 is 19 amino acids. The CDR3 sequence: CSVEPRLAGGPDGTHEQYF. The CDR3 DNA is TGCAGCGTTGAACCGAGACTAGCGGGAGGGCCTGACGGGACGCACGAGCAGTACTTC.

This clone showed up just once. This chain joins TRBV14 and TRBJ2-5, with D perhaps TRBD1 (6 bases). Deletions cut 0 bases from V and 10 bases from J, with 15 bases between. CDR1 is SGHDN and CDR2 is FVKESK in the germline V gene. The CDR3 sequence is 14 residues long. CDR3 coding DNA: TGTGCCAGCAGCCAAGATTCGAGGGGGACGGACCAGTACTTC. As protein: CASSQDSRGTDQYF.

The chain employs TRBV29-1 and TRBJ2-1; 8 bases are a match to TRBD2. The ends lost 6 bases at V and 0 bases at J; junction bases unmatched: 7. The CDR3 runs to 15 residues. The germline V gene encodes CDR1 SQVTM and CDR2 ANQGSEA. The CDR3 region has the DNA TGCAGCGTCGCACGACTAGCGAACTCCTACAATGAGCAGTTCTTC. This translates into CSVARLANSYNEQFF.

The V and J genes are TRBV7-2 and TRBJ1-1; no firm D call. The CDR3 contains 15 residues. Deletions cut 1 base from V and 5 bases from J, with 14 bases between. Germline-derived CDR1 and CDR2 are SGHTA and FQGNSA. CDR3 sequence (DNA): TGTGCCAGCAGCTTAGGTGGCGTCGGTGGGACTGAAGCTTTCTTT. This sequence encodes CASSLGGVGGTEAFF.

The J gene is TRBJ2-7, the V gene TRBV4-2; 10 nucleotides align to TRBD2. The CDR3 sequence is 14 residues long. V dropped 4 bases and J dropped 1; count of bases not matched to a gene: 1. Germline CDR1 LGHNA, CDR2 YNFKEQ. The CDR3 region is CASSLSGGSYEQYF. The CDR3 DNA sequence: TGTGCCAGCAGCCTTAGCGGGGGGTCCTACGAGCAGTACTTC.

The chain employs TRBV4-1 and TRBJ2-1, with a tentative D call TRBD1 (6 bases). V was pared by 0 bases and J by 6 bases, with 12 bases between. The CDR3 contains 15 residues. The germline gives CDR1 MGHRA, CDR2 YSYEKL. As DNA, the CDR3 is TGCGCCAGCAGCCAAGATGGGACACCTTTCAATGAGCAGTTCTTC. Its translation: CASSQDGTPFNEQFF.

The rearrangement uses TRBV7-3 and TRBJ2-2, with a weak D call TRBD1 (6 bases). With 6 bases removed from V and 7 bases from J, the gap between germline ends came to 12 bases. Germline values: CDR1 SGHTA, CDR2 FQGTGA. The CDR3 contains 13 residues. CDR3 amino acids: CASSPTGNGELFF. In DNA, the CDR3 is TGTGCCAGCAGTCCGACAGGAAACGGGGAGCTGTTTTTT.

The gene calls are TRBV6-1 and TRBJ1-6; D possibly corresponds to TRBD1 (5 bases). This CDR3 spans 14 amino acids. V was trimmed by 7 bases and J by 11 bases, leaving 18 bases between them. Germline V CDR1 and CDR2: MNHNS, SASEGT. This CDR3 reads CASTTSQGIAPLHF. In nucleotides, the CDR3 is TGTGCCAGCACCACGTCCCAGGGTATTGCACCCCTCCACTTT.

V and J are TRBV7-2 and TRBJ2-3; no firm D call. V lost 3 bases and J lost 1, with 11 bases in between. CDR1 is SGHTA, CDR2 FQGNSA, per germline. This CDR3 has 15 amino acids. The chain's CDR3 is CASSLNGRGTDTQYF. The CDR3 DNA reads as TGTGCCAGCAGCTTGAACGGTAGAGGCACAGATACGCAGTATTTT.

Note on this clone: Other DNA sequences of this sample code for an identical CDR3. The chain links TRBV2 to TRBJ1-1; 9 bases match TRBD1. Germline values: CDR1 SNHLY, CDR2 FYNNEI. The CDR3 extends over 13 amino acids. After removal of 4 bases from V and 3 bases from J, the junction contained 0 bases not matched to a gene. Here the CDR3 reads CASSGTGDTEAFF. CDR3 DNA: TGTGCCAGCAGTGGGACAGGGGACACTGAAGCTTTCTTT.

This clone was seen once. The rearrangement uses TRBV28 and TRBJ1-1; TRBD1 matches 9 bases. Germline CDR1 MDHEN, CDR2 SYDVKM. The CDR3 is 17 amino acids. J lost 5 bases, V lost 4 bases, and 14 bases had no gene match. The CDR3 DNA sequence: TGTGCCAGCAGTTCAAAACCGGGACAGGGTACGGGGACTGAAGCTTTCTTT. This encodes CASSSKPGQGTGTEAFF.

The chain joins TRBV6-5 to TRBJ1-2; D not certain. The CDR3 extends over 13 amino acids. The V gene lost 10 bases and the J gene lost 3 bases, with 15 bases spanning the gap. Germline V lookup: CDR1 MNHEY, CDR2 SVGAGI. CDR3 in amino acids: CATRRSGDYGYTF. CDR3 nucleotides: TGTGCCACACGTAGGTCGGGAGACTATGGCTACACCTTC.

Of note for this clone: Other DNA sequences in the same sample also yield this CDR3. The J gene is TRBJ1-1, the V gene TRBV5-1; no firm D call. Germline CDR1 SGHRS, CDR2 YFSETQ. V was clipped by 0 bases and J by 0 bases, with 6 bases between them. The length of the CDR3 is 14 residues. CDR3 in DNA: TGCGCCAGCAGCTTGGGAGGGATGAACACTGAAGCTTTCTTT. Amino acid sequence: CASSLGGMNTEAFF.